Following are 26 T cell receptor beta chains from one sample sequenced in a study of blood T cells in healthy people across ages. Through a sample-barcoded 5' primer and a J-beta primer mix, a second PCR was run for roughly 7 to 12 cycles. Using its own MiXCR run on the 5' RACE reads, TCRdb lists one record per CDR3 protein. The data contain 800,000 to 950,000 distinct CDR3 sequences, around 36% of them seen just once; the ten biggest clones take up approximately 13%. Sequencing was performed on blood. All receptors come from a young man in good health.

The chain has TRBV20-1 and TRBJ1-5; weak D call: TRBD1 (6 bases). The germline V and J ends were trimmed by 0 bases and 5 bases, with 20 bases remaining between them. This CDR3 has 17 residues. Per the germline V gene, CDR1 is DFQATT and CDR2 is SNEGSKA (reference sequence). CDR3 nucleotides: TGCAGTGCTAGAGATGGGGGCCGGGCAGGGAGTCATCAGCCCCAGCATTTT. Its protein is CSARDGGRAGSHQPQHF.

CDR3 loop: CATSDLWGDVYGYTF. The CDR3 nucleotides read TGTGCCACCAGTGATTTATGGGGAGATGTCTATGGCTACACCTTC. V and J are TRBV24-1 and TRBJ1-2; D gene uncertain. The CDR3 loop spans 15 amino acids. Germline V gene sequence: CDR1 KGHDR, CDR2 SFDVKD. Trimming removed 1 base from V and 4 bases from J, with 12 bases in between.

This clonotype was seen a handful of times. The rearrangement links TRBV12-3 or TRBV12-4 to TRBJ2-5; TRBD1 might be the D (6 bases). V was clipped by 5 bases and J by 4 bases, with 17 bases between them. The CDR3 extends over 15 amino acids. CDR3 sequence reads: CASSTRQGGAETQYF. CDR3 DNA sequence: TGTGCCAGCAGTACCCGACAAGGGGGAGCAGAGACCCAGTACTTC.

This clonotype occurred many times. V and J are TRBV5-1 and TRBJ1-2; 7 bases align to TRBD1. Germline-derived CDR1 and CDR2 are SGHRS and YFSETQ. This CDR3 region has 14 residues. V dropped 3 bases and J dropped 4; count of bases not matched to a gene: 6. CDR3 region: CASSSPGQTYGYTF. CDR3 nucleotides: TGCGCCAGCAGCTCCCCGGGACAGACCTATGGCTACACCTTC.

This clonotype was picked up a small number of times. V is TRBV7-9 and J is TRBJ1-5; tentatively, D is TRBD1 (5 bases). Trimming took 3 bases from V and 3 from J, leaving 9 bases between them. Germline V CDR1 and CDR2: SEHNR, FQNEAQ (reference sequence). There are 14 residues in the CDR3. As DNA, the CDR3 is TGTGCCAGCAGCTTCGACGGGGCCAATCAGCCCCAGCATTTT. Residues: CASSFDGANQPQHF. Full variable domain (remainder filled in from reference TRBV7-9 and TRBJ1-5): DTGVSQNPRHKITKRGQNVTFRCDPISEHNRLYWYRQTLGQGPEFLTYFQNEAQLEKSRLLSDRFSAERPKGSFSTLEIQRTEQGDSAMYLCASSFDGANQPQHFGDGTRLSIL.

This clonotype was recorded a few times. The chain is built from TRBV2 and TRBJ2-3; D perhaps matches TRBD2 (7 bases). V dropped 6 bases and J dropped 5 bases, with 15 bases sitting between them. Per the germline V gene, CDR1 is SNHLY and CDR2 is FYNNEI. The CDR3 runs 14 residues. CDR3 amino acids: CASRPGGLEDTQYF. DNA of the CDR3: TGTGCCAGCAGGCCCGGGGGGCTGGAAGATACGCAGTATTTT.

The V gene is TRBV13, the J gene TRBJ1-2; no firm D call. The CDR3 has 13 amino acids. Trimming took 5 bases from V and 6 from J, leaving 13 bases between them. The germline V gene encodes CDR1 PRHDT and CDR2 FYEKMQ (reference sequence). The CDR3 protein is CASSPPGLNGYTF. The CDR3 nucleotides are TGTGCCAGCAGCCCCCCCGGTCTCAATGGCTACACCTTC.

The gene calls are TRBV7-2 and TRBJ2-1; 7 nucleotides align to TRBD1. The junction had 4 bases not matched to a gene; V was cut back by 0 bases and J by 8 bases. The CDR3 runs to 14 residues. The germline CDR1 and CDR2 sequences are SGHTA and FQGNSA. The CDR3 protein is CASSLAAGGYEQFF. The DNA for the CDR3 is TGTGCCAGCAGCTTAGCGGCAGGGGGATATGAGCAGTTCTTC.

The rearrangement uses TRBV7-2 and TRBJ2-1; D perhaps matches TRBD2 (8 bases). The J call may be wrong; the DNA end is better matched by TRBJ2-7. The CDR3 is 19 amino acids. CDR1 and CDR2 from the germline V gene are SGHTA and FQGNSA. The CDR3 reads CASSPIGGGGPTPYNEQYF. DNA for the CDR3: TGTGCCAGCAGCCCTATAGGGGGCGGGGGGCCGACACCTTACAATGAGCAGTACTTC.

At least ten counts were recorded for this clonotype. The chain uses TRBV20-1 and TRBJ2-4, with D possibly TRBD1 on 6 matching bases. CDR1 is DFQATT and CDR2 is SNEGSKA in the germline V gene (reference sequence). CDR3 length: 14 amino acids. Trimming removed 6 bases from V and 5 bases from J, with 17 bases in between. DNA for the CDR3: TGCAGTGCGACCGAGAGGGGGTGGCAAAACATTCAGTACTTC. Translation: CSATERGWQNIQYF.

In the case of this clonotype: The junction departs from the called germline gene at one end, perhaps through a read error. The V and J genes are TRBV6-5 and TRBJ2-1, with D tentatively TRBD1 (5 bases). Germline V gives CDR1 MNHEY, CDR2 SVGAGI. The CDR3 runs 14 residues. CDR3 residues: CASSFSGSYKEQFF. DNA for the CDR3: TGTGCCAGCAGTTTCTCAGGGTCCTACAAGGAGCAGTTCTTC.

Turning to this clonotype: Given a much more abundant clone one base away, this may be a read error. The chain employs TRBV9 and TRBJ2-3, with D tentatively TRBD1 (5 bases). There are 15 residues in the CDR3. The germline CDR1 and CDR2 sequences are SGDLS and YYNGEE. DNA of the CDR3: TGTGCCAGCGGCGTAGAAGGGGCAAGCACAGATACGCAGTATTTT. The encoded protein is CASGVEGASTDTQYF.

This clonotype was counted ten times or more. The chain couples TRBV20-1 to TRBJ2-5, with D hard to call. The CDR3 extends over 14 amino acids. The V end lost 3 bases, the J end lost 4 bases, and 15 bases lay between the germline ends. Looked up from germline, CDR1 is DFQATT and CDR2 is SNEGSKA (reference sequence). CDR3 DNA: TGCAGTGCTAGTAGTCTACCCCTAGTAGAGACCCAGTACTTC. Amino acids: CSASSLPLVETQYF.

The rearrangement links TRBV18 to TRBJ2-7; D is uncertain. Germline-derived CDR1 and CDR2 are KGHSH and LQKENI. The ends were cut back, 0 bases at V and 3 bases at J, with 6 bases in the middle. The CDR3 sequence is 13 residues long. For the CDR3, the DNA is TGTGCCAGCTCACCACCAGGCGGCTACGAGCAGTACTTC. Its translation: CASSPPGGYEQYF.

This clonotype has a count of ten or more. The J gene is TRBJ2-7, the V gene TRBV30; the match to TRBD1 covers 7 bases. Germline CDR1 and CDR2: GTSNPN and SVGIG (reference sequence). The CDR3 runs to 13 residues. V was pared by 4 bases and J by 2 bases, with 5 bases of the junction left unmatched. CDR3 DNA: TGTGCCTGGACAAGACAGGGTCCCTACGAGCAGTACTTC. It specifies CAWTRQGPYEQYF.

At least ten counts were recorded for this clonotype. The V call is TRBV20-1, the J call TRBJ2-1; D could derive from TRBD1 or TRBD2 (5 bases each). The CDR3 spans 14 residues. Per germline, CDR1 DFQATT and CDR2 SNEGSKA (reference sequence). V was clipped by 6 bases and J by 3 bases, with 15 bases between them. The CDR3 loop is CSARDVQGYNEQFF. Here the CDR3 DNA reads TGCAGTGCCAGGGACGTCCAAGGCTACAATGAGCAGTTCTTC.

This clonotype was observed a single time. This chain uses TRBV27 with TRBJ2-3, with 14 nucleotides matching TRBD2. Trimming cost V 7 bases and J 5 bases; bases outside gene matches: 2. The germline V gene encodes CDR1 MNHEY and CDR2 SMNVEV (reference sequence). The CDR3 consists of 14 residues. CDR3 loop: CASNGLAGGDTQYF. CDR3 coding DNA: TGTGCCAGCAACGGACTAGCGGGAGGAGATACGCAGTATTTT.

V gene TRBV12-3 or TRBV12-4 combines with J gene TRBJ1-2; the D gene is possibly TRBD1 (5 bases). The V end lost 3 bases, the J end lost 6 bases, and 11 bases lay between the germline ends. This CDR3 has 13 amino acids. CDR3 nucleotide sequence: TGTGCCAGCAGTTTCAGAGGGGCGGATGGCTACACCTTC. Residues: CASSFRGADGYTF.

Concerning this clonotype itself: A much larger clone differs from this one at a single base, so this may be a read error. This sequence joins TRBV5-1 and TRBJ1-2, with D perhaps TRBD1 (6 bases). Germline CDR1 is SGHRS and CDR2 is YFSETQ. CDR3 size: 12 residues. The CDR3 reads CASSLSGEGCTF. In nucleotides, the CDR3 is TGCGCCAGCAGCTTATCAGGGGAAGGCTGCACCTTC.

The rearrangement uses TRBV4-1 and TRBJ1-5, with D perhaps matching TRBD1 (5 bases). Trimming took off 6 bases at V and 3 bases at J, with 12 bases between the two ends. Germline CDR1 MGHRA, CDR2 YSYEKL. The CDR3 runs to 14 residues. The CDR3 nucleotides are TGCGCCAGCAGTACTGGGGGGTTCAATCAGCCCCAGCATTTT. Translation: CASSTGGFNQPQHF.

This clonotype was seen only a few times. CDR3 amino acids: CSATSQMRGRDGYTF. CDR3 in DNA: TGCAGTGCTACGTCCCAAATGAGAGGGAGGGATGGCTACACCTTC. The J gene is TRBJ1-2, the V gene TRBV20-1; D not resolved. CDR1 is DFQATT, CDR2 SNEGSKA, per germline (reference sequence). The V end lost 4 bases, the J end lost 6 bases, and 21 bases lay between the germline ends. The CDR3 extends over 15 amino acids.

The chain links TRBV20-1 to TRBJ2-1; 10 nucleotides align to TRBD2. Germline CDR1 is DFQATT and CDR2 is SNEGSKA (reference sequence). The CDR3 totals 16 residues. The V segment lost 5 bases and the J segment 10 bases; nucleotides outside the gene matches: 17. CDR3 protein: CSASGLASLNSYEQFF. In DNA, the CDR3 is TGCAGTGCTTCGGGACTAGCGTCTTTAAACTCCTACGAGCAGTTCTTC.

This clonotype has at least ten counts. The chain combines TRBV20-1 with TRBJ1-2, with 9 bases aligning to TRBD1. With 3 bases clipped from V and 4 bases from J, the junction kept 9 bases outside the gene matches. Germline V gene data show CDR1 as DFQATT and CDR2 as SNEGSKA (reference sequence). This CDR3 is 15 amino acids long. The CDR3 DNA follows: TGCAGTGCTAGTCCGGGACAGGGTGCTTCCTATGGCTACACCTTC. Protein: CSASPGQGASYGYTF.

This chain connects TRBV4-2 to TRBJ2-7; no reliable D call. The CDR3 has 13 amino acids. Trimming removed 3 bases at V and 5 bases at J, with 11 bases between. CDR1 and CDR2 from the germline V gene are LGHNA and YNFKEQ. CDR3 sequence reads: CASSQLLMDEQYF. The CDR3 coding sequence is TGTGCCAGCAGCCAGCTCTTGATGGACGAGCAGTACTTC.

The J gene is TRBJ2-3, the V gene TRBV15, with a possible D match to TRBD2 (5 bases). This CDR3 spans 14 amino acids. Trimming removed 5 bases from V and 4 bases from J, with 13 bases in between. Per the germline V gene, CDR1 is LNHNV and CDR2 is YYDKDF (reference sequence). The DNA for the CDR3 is TGTGCCACCAGCGAGGGCCGTCACGCAGATACGCAGTATTTT. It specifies CATSEGRHADTQYF.

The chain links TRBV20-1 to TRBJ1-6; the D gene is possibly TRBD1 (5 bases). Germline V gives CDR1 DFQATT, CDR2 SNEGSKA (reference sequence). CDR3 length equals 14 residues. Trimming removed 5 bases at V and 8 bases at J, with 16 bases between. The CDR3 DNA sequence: TGCAGTGCTCACCGACAGATACTCTATTCACCCCTCCACTTT. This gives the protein CSAHRQILYSPLHF.